This T cell receptor (beta chain) was documented in a study of shared clonotypes between healthy human individuals. Sequenced by immunoSEQ multiplex PCR; TCRdb stores in-frame clones only, minus some. The repertoire holds more than 2,000,000 clones, with 85% to 95% as singletons. This clone was counted once. One end of the junction varies from germline; a read error may be responsible. The CDR3 has 14 residues. Germline V gives CDR1 SGHTS, CDR2 YDEGEE. The chain couples TRBV5-8 to TRBJ1-4, with 9 nucleotides matching TRBD1. Sequencing was done on a sample of naive CD4+ T cells sorted from blood. The subset here: CD45RA+ positively selected. This clonotype was sampled from a man in his late teens or twenties in good health. CDR3 nucleotides: TGTGCCAGCAGGTTGGACAGGGGAAGCGAAAAACTGTTTTTT. Its protein product is CASRLDRGSEKLFF. Full variable domain (missing parts from reference TRBV5-8 and TRBJ1-4): EAGVTQSPTHLIKTRGQQATLRCSPISGHTSVYWYQQALGLGLQFLLWYDEGEERNRGNFPPRFSGRQFPNYSSELNVNALELEDSALYLCASRLDRGSEKLFFGSGTQLSVL.